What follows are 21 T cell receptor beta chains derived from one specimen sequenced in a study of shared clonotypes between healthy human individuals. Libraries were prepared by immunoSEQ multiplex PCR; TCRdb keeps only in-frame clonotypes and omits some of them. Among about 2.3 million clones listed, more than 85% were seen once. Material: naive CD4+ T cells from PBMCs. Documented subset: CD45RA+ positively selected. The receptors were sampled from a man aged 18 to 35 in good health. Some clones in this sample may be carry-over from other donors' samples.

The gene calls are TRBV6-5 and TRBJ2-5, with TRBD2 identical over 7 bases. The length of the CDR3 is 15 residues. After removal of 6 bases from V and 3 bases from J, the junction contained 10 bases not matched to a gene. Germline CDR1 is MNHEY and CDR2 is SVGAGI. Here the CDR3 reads CASSPNVLAEETQYF. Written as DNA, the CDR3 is TGTGCCAGCAGCCCCAATGTGCTAGCGGAAGAGACCCAGTACTTC.

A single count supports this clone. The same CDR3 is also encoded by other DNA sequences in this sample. DNA for the CDR3: TGTGCCAGTAGTGCTGGACAGGGCAATCAGCCCCAGCATTTT. Translation: CASSAGQGNQPQHF. The chain carries TRBV19 and TRBJ1-5, with TRBD1 identical over 7 bases. The germline gives CDR1 LNHDA, CDR2 SQIVND (reference sequence). Trimming took 5 bases from V and 2 from J; bases not matched to a gene: 3. The CDR3 covers 14 residues.

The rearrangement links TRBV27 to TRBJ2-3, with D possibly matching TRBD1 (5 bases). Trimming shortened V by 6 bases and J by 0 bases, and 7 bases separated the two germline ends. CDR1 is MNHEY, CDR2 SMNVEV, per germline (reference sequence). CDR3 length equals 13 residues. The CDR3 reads CASRDTSTDTQYF. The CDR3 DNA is TGTGCCAGCAGGGACACTAGCACAGATACGCAGTATTTT.

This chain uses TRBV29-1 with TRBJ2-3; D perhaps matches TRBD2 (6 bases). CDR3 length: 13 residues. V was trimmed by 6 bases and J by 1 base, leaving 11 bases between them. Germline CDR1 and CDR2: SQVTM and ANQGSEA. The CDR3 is CSVRDFRTDTQYF. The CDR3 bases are TGCAGCGTCCGGGACTTCCGCACAGATACGCAGTATTTT.

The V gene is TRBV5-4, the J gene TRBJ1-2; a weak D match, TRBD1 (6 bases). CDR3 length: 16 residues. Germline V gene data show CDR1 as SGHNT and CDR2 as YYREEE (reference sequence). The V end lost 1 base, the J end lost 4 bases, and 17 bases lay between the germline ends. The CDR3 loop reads CASSLRDGGSFYGYTF. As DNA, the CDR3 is TGTGCCAGCAGCTTGCGGGACGGGGGCTCATTCTATGGCTACACCTTC.

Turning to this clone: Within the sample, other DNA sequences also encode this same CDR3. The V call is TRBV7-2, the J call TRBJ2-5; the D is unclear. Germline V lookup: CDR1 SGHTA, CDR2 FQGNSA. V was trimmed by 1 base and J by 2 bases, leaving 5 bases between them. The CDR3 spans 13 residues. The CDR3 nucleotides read TGTGCCAGCAGCTTAGATTGGCAAGAGACCCAGTACTTC. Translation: CASSLDWQETQYF.

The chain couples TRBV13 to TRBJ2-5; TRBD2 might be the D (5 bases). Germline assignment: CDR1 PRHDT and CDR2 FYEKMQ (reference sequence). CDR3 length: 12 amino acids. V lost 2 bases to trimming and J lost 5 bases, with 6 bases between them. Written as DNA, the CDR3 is TGTGCCAGCAGCTTATGGAGGGAGACCCAGTACTTC. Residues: CASSLWRETQYF.

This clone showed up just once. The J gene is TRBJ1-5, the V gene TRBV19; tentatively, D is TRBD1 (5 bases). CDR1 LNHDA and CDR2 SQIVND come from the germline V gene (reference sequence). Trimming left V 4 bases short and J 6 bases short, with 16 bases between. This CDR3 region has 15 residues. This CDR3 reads CASSTAPGRPQPQHF. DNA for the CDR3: TGTGCCAGTAGTACGGCGCCGGGACGTCCTCAGCCCCAGCATTTT.

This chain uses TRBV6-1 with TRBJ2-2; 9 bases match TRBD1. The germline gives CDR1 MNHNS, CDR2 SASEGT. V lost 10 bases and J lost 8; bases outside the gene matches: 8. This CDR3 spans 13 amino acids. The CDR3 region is CATTGGWGGELFF. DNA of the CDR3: TGTGCCACTACAGGGGGCTGGGGAGGGGAGCTGTTTTTT.

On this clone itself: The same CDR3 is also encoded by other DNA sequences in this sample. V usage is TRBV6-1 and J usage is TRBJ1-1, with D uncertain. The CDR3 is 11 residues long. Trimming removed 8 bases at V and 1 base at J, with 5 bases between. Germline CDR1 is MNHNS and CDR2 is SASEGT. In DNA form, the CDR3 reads TGTGCCAGCGGCCAGAACACTGAAGCTTTCTTT. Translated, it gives CASGQNTEAFF.

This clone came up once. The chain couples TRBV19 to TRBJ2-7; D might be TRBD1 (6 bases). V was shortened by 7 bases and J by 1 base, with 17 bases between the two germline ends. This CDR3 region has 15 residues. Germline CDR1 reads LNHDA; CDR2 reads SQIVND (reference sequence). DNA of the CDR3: TGTGCCAGTACCCCAGGGGCACTAGGATCCTACGAGCAGTACTTC. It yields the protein CASTPGALGSYEQYF.

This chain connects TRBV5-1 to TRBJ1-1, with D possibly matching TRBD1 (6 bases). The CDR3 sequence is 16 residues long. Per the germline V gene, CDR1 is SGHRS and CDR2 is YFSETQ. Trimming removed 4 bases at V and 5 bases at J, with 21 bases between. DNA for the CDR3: TGCGCCAGCAGCACCGATCCAAGACAGGCCGGTACTGAAGCTTTCTTT. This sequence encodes CASSTDPRQAGTEAFF.

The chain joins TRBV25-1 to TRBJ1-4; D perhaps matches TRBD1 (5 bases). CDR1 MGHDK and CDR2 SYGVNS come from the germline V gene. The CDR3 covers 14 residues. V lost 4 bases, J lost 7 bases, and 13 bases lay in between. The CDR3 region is CASSGDGGGEKLFF. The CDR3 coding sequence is TGTGCCAGCAGTGGAGACGGGGGTGGTGAAAAACTGTTTTTT.

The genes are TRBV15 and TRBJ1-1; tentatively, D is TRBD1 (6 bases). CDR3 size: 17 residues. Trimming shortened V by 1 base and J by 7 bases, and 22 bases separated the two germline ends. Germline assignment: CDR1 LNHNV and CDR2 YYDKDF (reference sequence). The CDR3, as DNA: TGTGCCACCAGCAGAGCCCTTCTTGGGTCAGGGGAAGTTGAAGCTTTCTTT. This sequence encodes CATSRALLGSGEVEAFF.

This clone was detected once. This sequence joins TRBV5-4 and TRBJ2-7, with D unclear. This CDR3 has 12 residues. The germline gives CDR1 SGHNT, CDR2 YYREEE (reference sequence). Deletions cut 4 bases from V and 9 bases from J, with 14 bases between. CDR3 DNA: TGTGCCAGCAGCCCCGGACCTTCTCGGCAGTACTTC. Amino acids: CASSPGPSRQYF.

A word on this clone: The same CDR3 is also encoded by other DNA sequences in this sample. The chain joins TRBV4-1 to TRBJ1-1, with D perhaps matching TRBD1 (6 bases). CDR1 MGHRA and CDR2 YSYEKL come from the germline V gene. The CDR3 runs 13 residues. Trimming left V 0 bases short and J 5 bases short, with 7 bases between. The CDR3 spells CASSQDRGTEAFF. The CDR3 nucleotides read TGCGCCAGCAGCCAAGACAGGGGAACTGAAGCTTTCTTT.

The DNA for the CDR3 is TGTGCCAGCAGCCCCCATCCGCTCGGGGAAATGAACACTGAAGCTTTCTTT. Encoded protein: CASSPHPLGEMNTEAFF. The chain couples TRBV9 to TRBJ1-1; the D is unclear. The CDR3 runs to 17 residues. The ends were cut back, 4 bases at V and 0 bases at J, with 19 bases in the middle. Germline V lookup: CDR1 SGDLS, CDR2 YYNGEE.

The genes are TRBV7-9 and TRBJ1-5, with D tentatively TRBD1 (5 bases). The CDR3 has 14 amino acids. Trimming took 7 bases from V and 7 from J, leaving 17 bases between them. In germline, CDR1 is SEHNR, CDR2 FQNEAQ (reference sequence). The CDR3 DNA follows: TGTGCCAGCACTAAAGACGGGGGAGGGCAGCCCCAGCATTTT. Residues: CASTKDGGGQPQHF. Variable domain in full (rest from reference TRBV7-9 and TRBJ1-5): DTGVSQNPRHKITKRGQNVTFRCDPISEHNRLYWYRQTLGQGPEFLTYFQNEAQLEKSRLLSDRFSAERPKGSFSTLEIQRTEQGDSAMYLCASTKDGGGQPQHFGDGTRLSIL.

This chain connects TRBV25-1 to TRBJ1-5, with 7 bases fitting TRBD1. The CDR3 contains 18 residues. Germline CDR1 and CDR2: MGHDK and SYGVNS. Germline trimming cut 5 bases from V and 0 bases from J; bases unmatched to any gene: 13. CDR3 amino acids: CASSSSQGGRYSNQPQHF. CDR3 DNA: TGTGCCAGCAGTTCGAGTCAGGGGGGCAGATATAGCAATCAGCCCCAGCATTTT.

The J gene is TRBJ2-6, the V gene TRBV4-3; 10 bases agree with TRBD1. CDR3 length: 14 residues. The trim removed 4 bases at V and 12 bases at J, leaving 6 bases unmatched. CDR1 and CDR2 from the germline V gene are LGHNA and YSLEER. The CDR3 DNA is TGCGCCAGCAGCCCCGGGACAGGGGAGTTCGTCCTGACTTTC. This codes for CASSPGTGEFVLTF.

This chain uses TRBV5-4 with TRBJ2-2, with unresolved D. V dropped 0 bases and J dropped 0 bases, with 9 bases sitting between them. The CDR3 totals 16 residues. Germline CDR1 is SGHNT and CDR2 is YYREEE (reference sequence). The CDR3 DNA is TGTGCCAGCAGCTTGGCGAGCTCCCCGAACACCGGGGAGCTGTTTTTT. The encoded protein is CASSLASSPNTGELFF.